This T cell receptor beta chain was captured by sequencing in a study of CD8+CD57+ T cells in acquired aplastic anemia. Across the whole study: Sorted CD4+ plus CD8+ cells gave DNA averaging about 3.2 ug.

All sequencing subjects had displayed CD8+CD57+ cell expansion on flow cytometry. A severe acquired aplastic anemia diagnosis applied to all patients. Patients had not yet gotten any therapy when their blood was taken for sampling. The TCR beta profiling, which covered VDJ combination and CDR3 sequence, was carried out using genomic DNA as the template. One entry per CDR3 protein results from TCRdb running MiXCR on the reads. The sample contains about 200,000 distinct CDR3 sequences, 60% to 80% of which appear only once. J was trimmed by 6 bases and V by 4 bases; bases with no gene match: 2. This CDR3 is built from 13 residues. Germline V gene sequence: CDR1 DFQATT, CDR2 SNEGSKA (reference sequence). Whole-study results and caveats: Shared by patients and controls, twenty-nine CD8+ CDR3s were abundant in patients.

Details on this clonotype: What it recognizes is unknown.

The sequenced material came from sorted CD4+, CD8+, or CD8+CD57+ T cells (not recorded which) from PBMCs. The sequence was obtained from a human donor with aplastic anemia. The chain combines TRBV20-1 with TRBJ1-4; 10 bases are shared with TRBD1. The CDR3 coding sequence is TGCAGTGCTATGACAGGGGGCTATGAAAAACTGTTTTTT. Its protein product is CSAMTGGYEKLFF.